Included here is one T cell receptor (beta chain) sequence, with context. Its antigen is undetermined. Germline CDR1 and CDR2: SGHRS and YFSETQ. The CDR3 runs 16 residues. V dropped 2 bases and J dropped 5; count of bases not matched to a gene: 11. A multiplex PCR was run with 60 Vbeta primers and 13 Jbeta primers. The repertoire was sequenced with immunoSEQ multiplex PCR; TCRdb's copy has only in-frame clones and lacks some. The data hold some 150,000 clones, with 65% to 85% observed a single time. This specimen comes from a study of cytomegalovirus exposure and HLA in healthy donors. Regarding the study as a whole: The authors listed 150 to 200 TCR beta chains as cytomegalovirus-associated. Cytomegalovirus status was reportedly diagnosed by the classifier with high specificity and sensitivity. Clonal expansion, a later analysis showed, was greater in HLA-associated TCR beta chains than in equally common others. Later findings reportedly placed an Asian-associated ancestry cluster below the roughly 730-donor mean for N-insertions.

The chain uses TRBV5-1 and TRBJ2-5; TRBD2 agrees at 8 bases. The specimen was PBMCs. The TCR comes from a man in his late teens or twenties in good health and CMV-seronegative. The CDR3 loop reads CASSFSPAGAGETQYF. For the CDR3, the DNA is TGCGCCAGCAGCTTTTCCCCAGCGGGGGCGGGGGAGACCCAGTACTTC.